This T cell receptor (beta chain) was documented in a study of T-cell memory formation after mild COVID-19. Study-level information: The TCR clusters were mostly specific to one donor.

There are a few counts of this clonotype. The CDR3 is made up of 17 amino acids. Germline V gives CDR1 MNHNS, CDR2 SASEGT. The V and J ends lost 8 bases and 1 base respectively, with 21 bases between them. TCRdb reprocessed the 5' RACE reads with MiXCR, giving one entry per CDR3 protein. The table lists about 290,000 distinct CDR3 sequences, roughly 15% of them singletons. Sequenced: PBMCs or a T cell subset sorted from them (not recorded which). The sequence came from a man younger than 30 who had mild COVID-19 (a few samples of this study predate the infection). Cell type and time point are not known. This rearrangement joins TRBV6-1 to TRBJ1-5, with a weak D call TRBD1 (6 bases). CDR3 in amino acids: CASQPGVGGGSNQPQHF. As DNA, the CDR3 is TGTGCCAGCCAGCCCGGGGTAGGGGGGGGCAGCAATCAGCCCCAGCATTTT.